Listed here are 19 T cell receptor beta chains from one sample, sequenced in a study of CXCR3-negative and CXCR3-positive naive CD8 T cells. No antigens are known for them. The libraries of TRB cDNA were constructed through 5' RACE using UMI labels. TCRdb reanalyzed the 5' RACE reads, giving one entry per CDR3 protein sequence and no DNA. The listing contains 55,000 to 70,000 distinct CDR3 sequences. Study outcomes and limitations: Greater hydrophobicity was found in TRB CDR3s of CXCR3-positive naive cells than of CXCR3-negative naive cells.

Sequencing was done on a sample of naive CXCR3+ CD8+ T cells from blood. Subset reported: CD45RO-CCR7+CD27+CD95- naive CD8+ T cells expressing CXCR3 (TNR3+). All receptors come from a human donor in good health. Some clones in this sample may be carry-over from other donors' samples.

The V call is TRBV29-1, the J call TRBJ2-7; TCRdb lists TRBD1, though no DNA is available to test this call. The CDR3 covers 14 residues. Germline values: CDR1 SQVTM, CDR2 ANQGSEA. Here the CDR3 reads CSVEGQEDSYEQYF.

The chain carries TRBV27 and TRBJ2-1; TCRdb lists TRBD1, though no DNA is available to test this call. This CDR3 has 15 residues. The germline V gene encodes CDR1 MNHEY and CDR2 SMNVEV (reference sequence). The CDR3 sequence: CASSPAHRAVNEQFF.

This chain links TRBV7-8 with TRBJ2-1. The CDR3 extends over 12 amino acids. From germline, CDR1 is SGHVS and CDR2 FQNEAQ. CDR3 loop: CASSFPPTEQFF.

V is TRBV15 and J is TRBJ2-3; with no DNA, the TCRdb D assignment of TRBD1 cannot be verified. Germline V gene data show CDR1 as LNHNV and CDR2 as YYDKDF (reference sequence). The CDR3 consists of 16 residues. The CDR3 region is CATSPLSGGSTDTQYF.

The chain joins TRBV28 to TRBJ2-2; with no DNA, the TCRdb D assignment of TRBD2 cannot be verified. CDR3 length equals 15 residues. From germline, CDR1 is MDHEN and CDR2 SYDVKM. CDR3 amino acids: CASSFRGLATGELFF.

The chain joins TRBV28 to TRBJ2-5; TCRdb names TRBD2, which stays unverified in the absence of DNA. The CDR3 sequence is 17 residues long. The germline V gene has CDR1 MDHEN and CDR2 SYDVKM. CDR3 region: CASTTSGGPYIQETQYF.

The chain joins TRBV7-6 to TRBJ2-3; the TCRdb D gene call, TRBD2, has no DNA to confirm it. The CDR3 has 15 amino acids. The germline gives CDR1 SGHVS, CDR2 FNYEAQ. CDR3 sequence: CASSPSNLKTDTQYF.

The chain has TRBV7-9 and TRBJ2-7; as DNA is missing, the TRBD1 call by TCRdb cannot be tested. Germline CDR1 reads SEHNR; CDR2 reads FQNEAQ (reference sequence). This CDR3 spans 15 amino acids. CDR3: CASSSSGTGGNEQYF.

This chain connects TRBV28 to TRBJ1-4; there is no DNA to check the TCRdb D call of TRBD1. CDR3 length: 15 residues. Germline V lookup: CDR1 MDHEN, CDR2 SYDVKM. The CDR3 sequence is CASSFGTAALEKLFF.

The chain uses TRBV7-8 and TRBJ2-1. Germline V gene lookup returns CDR1 SGHVS and CDR2 FQNEAQ. CDR3 length: 13 residues. CDR3: CASSPLTVNEQFF.

This chain links TRBV4-2 with TRBJ1-6. The CDR3 totals 12 residues. The V gene's germline CDR1 is LGHNA and CDR2 YNFKEQ. CDR3 region: CASSQAVSPLHF.

J is TRBJ2-1 and V is TRBV10-2; the TCRdb call, TRBD1, lacks DNA for checking. Looked up from germline, CDR1 is WSHSY and CDR2 is SAAADI. This CDR3 has 15 residues. The CDR3 spells CASITRQGQDNEQFF.

V gene TRBV14 combines with J gene TRBJ2-5; there is no DNA to check the TCRdb D call of TRBD1. The CDR3 runs 15 residues. Germline CDR1 is SGHDN and CDR2 is FVKESK. CDR3 in amino acids: CASSQVEGVIETQYF.

V gene TRBV4-3 combines with J gene TRBJ1-2. The germline gives CDR1 LGHNA, CDR2 YSLEER. The CDR3 has 16 residues. CDR3 loop: CASSQGSVREVLGYTF.

The chain is built from TRBV7-9 and TRBJ2-3. CDR1 is SEHNR, CDR2 FQNEAQ, per germline (reference sequence). CDR3 length equals 14 residues. The CDR3 is CASYGQPSTDTQYF. The full variable domain, rest sourced from reference TRBV7-9 and TRBJ2-3, is DTGVSQNPRHKITKRGQNVTFRCDPISEHNRLYWYRQTLGQGPEFLTYFQNEAQLEKSRLLSDRFSAERPKGSFSTLEIQRTEQGDSAMYLCASYGQPSTDTQYFGPGTRLTVL.

J is TRBJ1-4 and V is TRBV27. The germline gives CDR1 MNHEY, CDR2 SMNVEV (reference sequence). The CDR3 spans 13 residues. CDR3 residues: CASTRAGDEKLFF.

The chain joins TRBV29-1 to TRBJ2-5; TCRdb outputs TRBD2, but without DNA this stays unchecked. There are 17 residues in the CDR3. Per germline, CDR1 SQVTM and CDR2 ANQGSEA. The CDR3 here is CSVDTRIQRGGQETQYF.

The chain carries TRBV7-9 and TRBJ2-1; TCRdb lists TRBD2, though no DNA is available to test this call. CDR1 and CDR2 (germline): SEHNR, FQNEAQ (reference sequence). The CDR3 totals 14 residues. CDR3 residues: CASSPGLAANEQFF. Full variable domain (outside the CDR3, taken from reference TRBV7-9 and TRBJ2-1): DTGVSQNPRHKITKRGQNVTFRCDPISEHNRLYWYRQTLGQGPEFLTYFQNEAQLEKSRLLSDRFSAERPKGSFSTLEIQRTEQGDSAMYLCASSPGLAANEQFFGPGTRLTVL.

V usage is TRBV29-1 and J usage is TRBJ2-5; TCRdb's D call, TRBD1, is unchecked because there is no DNA. The CDR3 totals 14 residues. In germline, CDR1 is SQVTM, CDR2 ANQGSEA. The CDR3 loop reads CSADWIPLKETQYF.